This T cell receptor (beta chain) was observed in a study of blood T cell repertoires in COVID-19. Study information: Nucleic acid was either cDNA or gDNA, and it came from T cells, B-cell-depleted T cells, or PBMCs.

In the authors' workflow: How many nucleated cells were present was estimated from reference gene primer amplification. Data came from immunoSEQ multiplex PCR; TCRdb stores just in-frame clones and leaves some out. V and J calls and clone size are as listed in that table; D and trimming were resolved from the DNA. The table includes nearly 250,000 clones, 85% to 90% detected once. The length of the CDR3 is 15 residues. Germline V gene sequence: CDR1 SGHVS, CDR2 FQNEAQ. The V segment lost 4 bases and the J segment 1 base; nucleotides outside the gene matches: 3. The chain has TRBV7-8 and TRBJ2-2; 7 nucleotides agree with TRBD2. The sequencing sample was made of PBMCs or T cells enriched from blood (not recorded which). The clonotype comes from a man in his fifties who had been exposed to COVID-19. The CDR3 sequence is CASSSSGGNTGELFF. CDR3 sequence (DNA): TGTGCCAGCAGCTCTAGCGGTGGGAACACCGGGGAGCTGTTTTTT.